Following are 20 T cell receptor beta chains from one sample sequenced in a study of cytomegalovirus exposure and HLA in healthy donors (dated by TCRdb to 2016 to 2017). Library preparation used the immunoSEQ multiplex PCR assay. The multiplex PCR relied on a mix of 60 forward primers for TCR Vbeta segments and 13 reverse primers for TCR Jbeta segments. TCRdb obtained this table from immuneACCESS and retained in-frame rearrangements with V and J assigned. These tables miss some clones; where compared with another copy, unresolved V genes account for less than half of the shortfall, and the remainder is unexplained. For this sample the table gives 150,000 to 200,000 clones, of which around 80% were detected only once. Approximately 4% of the sample belongs to the ten largest clones. Material: PBMCs. These receptors originate from a woman aged 25 to 39 in good health and CMV-seropositive.

This chain connects TRBV4-1 to TRBJ2-7, with 7 positions matching TRBD1. Germline V gives CDR1 MGHRA, CDR2 YSYEKL. The CDR3 has 15 residues. The V gene end was trimmed by 5 bases and the J gene end by 7 bases; junction bases not matched to a gene: 14. The CDR3 DNA follows: TGCGCCAGCAGCGAAGGACAGGATTTCTACGATGAGCAGTACTTC. This gives the protein CASSEGQDFYDEQYF.

Only a few counts were recorded for this clone. The chain couples TRBV7-2 to TRBJ2-1, with 14 positions matching TRBD2. The V gene's germline CDR1 is SGHTA and CDR2 FQGNSA. The CDR3 extends over 16 amino acids. Unmatched junction bases numbered 10, after V lost 6 bases and J lost 9 bases. CDR3: CASRRPGTSGRGEQFF. The CDR3 nucleotides read TGTGCCAGCAGACGACCGGGGACTAGCGGGAGAGGTGAGCAGTTCTTC.

This chain joins TRBV14 and TRBJ2-7; 8 bases line up with TRBD1. The junction had 14 bases not matched to a gene; V was cut back by 4 bases and J by 6 bases. The CDR3 consists of 16 residues. Germline V gene data show CDR1 as SGHDN and CDR2 as FVKESK. The CDR3 protein is CASSLKPGQDPREQYF. The DNA for the CDR3 is TGTGCCAGCAGCCTCAAGCCGGGACAGGATCCTCGCGAGCAGTACTTC. Filled out from reference TRBV14 and TRBJ2-7, the complete variable domain reads EAGVTQFPSHSVIEKGQTVTLRCDPISGHDNLYWYRRVMGKEIKFLLHFVKESKQDESGMPNNRFLAERTGGTYSTLKVQPAELEDSGVYFCASSLKPGQDPREQYFGPGTRLTVT.

DNA of the CDR3: TGTGCCAGCAGCTCTCCGGGAGAAAACTACGAGCAGTACTTC. It codes for CASSSPGENYEQYF. The chain is built from TRBV7-2 and TRBJ2-7, with D possibly matching TRBD2 (6 bases). This CDR3 is 14 amino acids long. V shed 4 bases and J shed 3 bases, with 13 bases lying between them. Germline loops: CDR1 SGHTA, CDR2 FQGNSA.

The chain links TRBV7-9 to TRBJ2-1, with D possibly being TRBD2 (5 bases). CDR3 length equals 14 residues. The V end was cut by 3 bases, the J end by 5 bases, with 11 bases between. Germline V gene sequence: CDR1 SEHNR, CDR2 FQNEAQ (reference sequence). The CDR3 here is CASSLLPSHNEQFF. CDR3 in DNA: TGTGCCAGCAGCTTGTTACCTAGCCACAATGAGCAGTTCTTC.

The count of this clone is one. This rearrangement joins TRBV5-1 to TRBJ2-2, with 9 bases matching TRBD2. The CDR3 sequence is 17 residues long. Germline V gives CDR1 SGHRS, CDR2 YFSETQ. Trimming removed 3 bases from V and 5 bases from J; junction bases left unmatched: 11. CDR3 bases: TGCGCCAGCAGCTCGCACTTGGCGGGAGGGCTGACCGGGGAGCTGTTTTTT. It translates to CASSSHLAGGLTGELFF.

This chain uses TRBV11-2 with TRBJ1-1, with a weak D call TRBD1 (6 bases). The CDR3 has 13 amino acids. CDR1 and CDR2 (germline): SGHAT, FQNNGV. Trimming took 1 base from V and 3 from J, leaving 6 bases between them. CDR3 in DNA: TGTGCCAGCAGCTTAGGGACAGACACTGAAGCTTTCTTT. Residues: CASSLGTDTEAFF.

V is TRBV11-2 and J is TRBJ2-5, with 14 bases fitting TRBD2. The CDR3 totals 13 residues. V lost 6 bases, J lost 11 bases, and 5 bases stayed unmatched. Germline V gene data show CDR1 as SGHAT and CDR2 as FQNNGV. CDR3 sequence (DNA): TGTGCCAGCAGGACTAGCGGGAGGGTTGAGCAGTACTTC. Translation gives CASRTSGRVEQYF.

The chain employs TRBV7-9 and TRBJ1-4; 7 bases are a match to TRBD1. The CDR3 length is 15 residues. J gave up 6 bases and V 4 bases, and 8 bases lay outside the gene matches. Germline V gene lookup returns CDR1 SEHNR and CDR2 FQNEAQ (reference sequence). CDR3 in amino acids: CASSSRDSQDEKLFF. CDR3 sequence (DNA): TGTGCCAGCAGCTCAAGGGACAGCCAAGATGAAAAACTGTTTTTT.

This clone is a singleton in its sample. The chain employs TRBV7-6 and TRBJ1-6; TRBD1 is a possible D gene (5 bases). Per the germline V gene, CDR1 is SGHVS and CDR2 is FNYEAQ. V lost 1 base and J lost 15, with 13 bases in between. CDR3 length: 13 amino acids. CDR3 coding DNA: TGTGCCAGCAGCTTAGGGAGGGGTAGAGACCTCCACTTT. Its protein product is CASSLGRGRDLHF.

The rearrangement uses TRBV7-2 and TRBJ1-3, with 7 bases matching TRBD1. V gave up 5 bases and J gave up 0 bases; unmatched junction bases: 4. The CDR3 covers 15 residues. CDR1 is SGHTA, CDR2 FQGNSA, per germline. The CDR3 DNA sequence: TGTGCCAGCAGCGCGACAGGGAGCTCTGGAAACACCATATATTTT. Translation: CASSATGSSGNTIYF. The whole variable domain, filled in from reference TRBV7-2 and TRBJ1-3, reads GAGVSQSPSNKVTEKGKDVELRCDPISGHTALYWYRQSLGQGLEFLIYFQGNSAPDKSGLPSDRFSAERTGGSVSTLTIQRTQQEDSAVYLCASSATGSSGNTIYFGEGSWLTVV.

The rearrangement uses TRBV7-2 and TRBJ1-6; D possibly corresponds to TRBD1 (5 bases). Trimming took 0 bases from V and 9 from J, leaving 9 bases between them. CDR1 and CDR2 from the germline V gene are SGHTA and FQGNSA. The CDR3 is 14 amino acids. CDR3 DNA sequence: TGTGCCAGCAGCTTAGCACAGGCTAGTTCACCCCTCCACTTT. Translation gives CASSLAQASSPLHF.

This clone was detected only once. One end of the junction fails to match germline, which may point to a read error. This sequence joins TRBV4-1 and TRBJ1-1; no clear D gene. The CDR3 is 13 residues long. CDR1 is MGHRA and CDR2 is YSYEKL in the germline V gene. The CDR3 reads CASGQWANTEAFF. For the CDR3, the DNA is TGCGCCAGCGGCCAATGGGCCAACACTGAAGCTTTCTTT.

The V and J genes are TRBV6-6 and TRBJ1-1, with 7 bases lining up with TRBD1. The CDR3 is 13 amino acids. With 4 bases clipped from V and 4 bases from J, the junction kept 3 bases outside the gene matches. The germline CDR1 and CDR2 sequences are MNHNY and SVGAGI (reference sequence). CDR3: CASSLGGGTEAFF. CDR3 bases: TGTGCCAGCAGTTTAGGGGGCGGCACTGAAGCTTTCTTT.

The V and J genes are TRBV9 and TRBJ1-4; 8 bases match TRBD1. Trimming cost V 3 bases and J 5 bases; bases outside gene matches: 3. The CDR3 consists of 14 residues. CDR1 is SGDLS and CDR2 is YYNGEE in the germline V gene. The CDR3 loop reads CASSADRENEKLFF. In DNA, the CDR3 is TGTGCCAGCAGCGCGGACAGGGAGAATGAAAAACTGTTTTTT. Complete variable domain (other parts from reference TRBV9 and TRBJ1-4): DSGVTQTPKHLITATGQRVTLRCSPRSGDLSVYWYQQSLDQGLQFLIQYYNGEERAKGNILERFSAQQFPDLHSELNLSSLELGDSALYFCASSADRENEKLFFGSGTQLSVL.

J is TRBJ2-6 and V is TRBV4-3; D gene ambiguous. This CDR3 contains 17 residues. In germline, CDR1 is LGHNA, CDR2 YSLEER. V lost 1 base, J lost 0 bases, and 10 bases lay in between. The CDR3 loop is CASSQAFTSSGANVLTF. In DNA, the CDR3 is TGCGCCAGCAGCCAAGCCTTCACCAGCTCTGGGGCCAACGTCCTGACTTTC.

J is TRBJ2-5 and V is TRBV29-1; D unresolved. CDR3 length: 18 residues. V was trimmed by 1 base and J by 1 base, leaving 22 bases between them. Germline CDR1 and CDR2: SQVTM and ANQGSEA. The CDR3 protein is CSVEVLEFEVGFQETQYF. The CDR3 DNA reads as TGCAGCGTTGAAGTTCTGGAGTTTGAGGTTGGGTTCCAAGAGACCCAGTACTTC. Full variable domain (outside the CDR3, taken from reference TRBV29-1 and TRBJ2-5): SAVISQKPSRDICQRGTSLTIQCQVDSQVTMMFWYRQQPGQSLTLIATANQGSEATYESGFVIDKFPISRPNLTFSTLTVSNMSPEDSSIYLCSVEVLEFEVGFQETQYFGPGTRLLVL.

The gene calls are TRBV7-2 and TRBJ1-3; D not certain. The germline V gene has CDR1 SGHTA and CDR2 FQGNSA. V dropped 1 base and J dropped 7 bases, with 8 bases sitting between them. The CDR3 is 13 residues long. For the CDR3, the DNA is TGTGCCAGCAGCTTAGGGCAGAGGAACACCATATATTTT. Translating gives CASSLGQRNTIYF.

This clone was counted a single time. The chain links TRBV7-8 to TRBJ1-3, with a weak D call TRBD1 (6 bases). The CDR3 totals 15 residues. Trimming removed 5 bases at V and 0 bases at J, with 11 bases between. Per germline, CDR1 SGHVS and CDR2 FQNEAQ. The CDR3 nucleotides are TGTGCCAGCAGCCGAAACAGGGTCTCTGGAAACACCATATATTTT. It is translated as CASSRNRVSGNTIYF.

In DNA form, the CDR3 reads TGCGCCAGCAGCTTGGGGGCCGGGGGGGCGACTTACAATGAGCAGTTCTTC. It encodes CASSLGAGGATYNEQFF. The rearrangement joins TRBV5-1 to TRBJ2-1; TRBD2 matches at 8 bases. Germline assignment: CDR1 SGHRS and CDR2 YFSETQ. The V and J ends lost 0 bases and 4 bases, in that order; junction bases with no gene match: 9. The CDR3 consists of 17 residues. The full variable domain, with the rest looked up from reference TRBV5-1 and TRBJ2-1, is KAGVTQTPRYLIKTRGQQVTLSCSPISGHRSVSWYQQTPGQGLQFLFEYFSETQRNKGNFPGRFSGRQFSNSRSEMNVSTLELGDSALYLCASSLGAGGATYNEQFFGPGTRLTVL.